The rows below give T cell receptor beta chains drawn from one sample of a study of T cell repertoires in cytomegalovirus infection. TCRdb recomputed calls from the reads with MiXCR, one row per CDR3 protein. The sample shows 680,000 or so distinct CDR3 sequences, 35% of them seen only once. Sequencing used PBMCs. All receptors derive from a human donor in good health (CMV status not recorded). Some clones in this sample may be carry-over from other donors' samples. Both conserved end residues are trimmed from each CDR3. Each record gives: clone size, J gene, CDR3 length, D gene, V gene, CDR3 protein. The D gene is left open where the match is weak. The listing skips clone size in some rows; elsewhere it reads once, few, many or a size class.

few,TRBJ1-2,13,-,TRBV28,ASTKERGTNYGYT
-,TRBJ2-7,11,-,TRBV6-2/TRBV6-3,ASSGHRVYEQY
many,TRBJ1-1,13,TRBD1,TRBV7-2,ASSISTGKGAEAF
-,TRBJ1-1,13,-,TRBV4-2,ASSQEKRQDSEAF
few,TRBJ2-7,13,TRBD1,TRBV28,ASRPPGQGGYEQY
-,TRBJ1-5,11,-,TRBV4-1,ASSHPWGGLQH
few,TRBJ2-7,11,-,TRBV6-1,ASSISTGREQY
-,TRBJ2-3,14,-,TRBV3-1,ASSRTRDRLSDTQY
-,TRBJ1-2,15,-,TRBV28,ASSPLLSSAGNYGYT
-,TRBJ1-1,11,-,TRBV19,ASSDLRGTEAF
few,TRBJ1-4,12,-,TRBV28,ASSQRGSNEKLF
few,TRBJ2-1,13,TRBD2,TRBV6-2/TRBV6-3,ASSDRDYEYNEQF
-,TRBJ2-1,12,-,TRBV6-6,ATTPASSYNEQF
-,TRBJ1-5,14,-,TRBV4-1,ASSQEHLISNQPQH
-,TRBJ2-1,11,-,TRBV6-6,ASSSAALNEQF
many,TRBJ1-4,14,-,TRBV28,ASSPTPGITDEKLF
-,TRBJ1-2,14,TRBD1,TRBV7-6,ASSLMIGQGTGGYT
many,TRBJ2-3,15,-,TRBV7-9,ASSLALSWQGSDTQY
-,TRBJ2-1,13,TRBD2,TRBV7-2,ASSFLTGGVNEQF
few,TRBJ1-5,13,-,TRBV18,ASSLSSGTNQPQH
-,TRBJ2-1,11,-,TRBV6-1,ASRGGVSSGQF
-,TRBJ2-1,10,-,TRBV29-1,SVHGSYNEQF
-,TRBJ2-7,12,-,TRBV29-1,SAHQGDPGNEQY
-,TRBJ2-3,12,-,TRBV29-1,SYAKASSTDTQY
-,TRBJ2-1,13,TRBD2,TRBV24-1,ATSTSGRIDGEQL
-,TRBJ2-2,15,TRBD2,TRBV20-1,SARGGSGRANTGELF
-,TRBJ2-5,13,TRBD2,TRBV7-6,ASSPPAGGGETQY
few,TRBJ1-1,15,TRBD1,TRBV19,ATIRGTQKFQNTEAF
-,TRBJ2-3,15,-,TRBV7-8,ASSLTPRGGGLDTQY
few,TRBJ1-1,17,-,TRBV4-1,ASSQDRDTWGAMNTEAF
many,TRBJ2-1,15,-,TRBV6-6,ASSYSPSVGKYNEQF
few,TRBJ2-7,10,-,TRBV7-2,ARIGSHYEQY
many,TRBJ2-3,10,-,TRBV28,ATQGLSDTQY
-,TRBJ1-1,12,-,TRBV19,ASSLRDTRTEAF
-,TRBJ1-1,10,-,TRBV20-1,SARDRALEAF
-,TRBJ2-5,12,TRBD1,TRBV15,ATSGGQGRETQY
few,TRBJ2-5,13,-,TRBV4-1,ASSHRQLPQETQY
few,TRBJ1-4,13,-,TRBV6-1,ASTRELTTNEKLF
few,TRBJ1-5,15,TRBD1,TRBV15,ATSRDKGQGTNQPQH
few,TRBJ1-5,13,TRBD1,TRBV6-2/TRBV6-3,ASTQTNRGGQPQH
-,TRBJ1-1,12,-,TRBV28,ASSSDSWNTEAF
-,TRBJ1-6,12,-,TRBV10-3,AISTGTVKSPLH
few,TRBJ1-2,12,-,TRBV12-3/TRBV12-4,ASSLRGRSYGYT
many,TRBJ1-1,12,-,TRBV7-9,ASSSLQGQTEAF
few,TRBJ2-2,17,TRBD2,TRBV7-6,ASSLVISASGGANGELF
-,TRBJ1-2,11,-,TRBV5-4,ASSPPTAYGYT
-,TRBJ2-5,12,-,TRBV20-1,SAGLWPLQETQY
few,TRBJ1-2,11,TRBD1,TRBV10-3,AISEDRAYGYT